Below are 20 T cell receptor beta chains sequenced from a single sample in a study of blood T cell repertoires in COVID-19. Assay used: immunoSEQ multiplex PCR; TCRdb lists only in-frame clones, some missing. The sample includes 250,000 to 300,000 clones, around four fifths of them seen just once. The specimen was peripheral blood. The receptors derive from an elderly man with acute or convalescent COVID-19.

The rearrangement links TRBV30 to TRBJ2-1, with TRBD2 identical over 10 bases. V lost 3 bases and J lost 4; bases outside the gene matches: 12. Germline V gene sequence: CDR1 GTSNPN, CDR2 SVGIG (reference sequence). The CDR3 has 17 residues. The chain's CDR3 is CAWSPSLGLADYNEQFF. The CDR3 DNA is TGTGCCTGGAGCCCGTCCCTTGGACTAGCGGATTACAATGAGCAGTTCTTC.

The chain uses TRBV7-9 and TRBJ1-1; 9 bases are shared with TRBD1. CDR3 length: 15 amino acids. V lost 1 base and J lost 5; bases outside the gene matches: 5. CDR1 and CDR2 (germline): SEHNR, FQNEAQ (reference sequence). In DNA form, the CDR3 reads TGTGCCAGCAGCTTAGACAGGGGGCGAGGTACTGAAGCTTTCTTT. It translates to CASSLDRGRGTEAFF.

V gene TRBV14 combines with J gene TRBJ2-5; 8 nucleotides agree with TRBD2. Losses at the gene ends were 1 base for V and 2 bases for J; bases not matched to a gene: 6. CDR1 and CDR2 (germline): SGHDN, FVKESK. The CDR3 runs to 16 residues. The CDR3 DNA reads as TGTGCCAGCAGCCAAGTTAGCGGGACCGCTCAAGAGACCCAGTACTTC. It encodes CASSQVSGTAQETQYF.

The rearrangement joins TRBV28 to TRBJ2-3; no clear D. The CDR3 contains 11 residues. V dropped 6 bases and J dropped 3 bases, with 4 bases sitting between them. Germline V lookup: CDR1 MDHEN, CDR2 SYDVKM. The CDR3: CASRTTDTQYF. For the CDR3, the DNA is TGTGCCAGCAGAACAACAGATACGCAGTATTTT. The full variable domain, with the rest looked up from reference TRBV28 and TRBJ2-3, is DVKVTQSSRYLVKRTGEKVFLECVQDMDHENMFWYRQDPGLGLRLIYFSYDVKMKEKGDIPEGYSVSREKKERFSLILESASTNQTSMYLCASRTTDTQYFGPGTRLTVL.

The table lists this clone with a few counts. The V gene is TRBV4-1, the J gene TRBJ1-3; 8 nucleotides align to TRBD1. Germline CDR1 is MGHRA and CDR2 is YSYEKL. The CDR3 totals 17 residues. V lost 2 bases and J lost 7; bases outside the gene matches: 13. CDR3 sequence (DNA): TGCGCCAGCAGCCAACCTCTTACAGGGGGAGGTCGGAACACCATATATTTT. The encoded protein is CASSQPLTGGGRNTIYF.

The V gene is TRBV3-1 (or the pseudogene TRBV3-2), the J gene TRBJ2-5; TRBD2 matches at 9 bases. The CDR3 totals 15 residues. V gave up 3 bases and J gave up 4 bases; unmatched junction bases: 6. CDR1 is LGHDT and CDR2 is YNNKEL in the germline V gene (reference sequence). CDR3 amino acids: CASSHQGGLAETQYF. The CDR3 nucleotides are TGTGCCAGCAGCCACCAAGGGGGACTAGCAGAGACCCAGTACTTC.

This clone was found once. The chain recombines TRBV6-2 or TRBV6-3 with TRBJ2-2, with D possibly being TRBD2 (5 bases). Germline-derived CDR1 and CDR2 are MNHEY and SVGEGT. Trimming took off 6 bases at V and 1 base at J, with 9 bases between the two ends. This CDR3 contains 14 residues. This chain's CDR3 is CASSASRNTGELFF. DNA of the CDR3: TGTGCCAGCAGCGCTAGCAGGAACACCGGGGAGCTGTTTTTT.

This chain connects TRBV6-1 to TRBJ1-2, with 7 bases fitting TRBD1. Losses at the gene ends were 2 bases for V and 4 bases for J; bases not matched to a gene: 10. CDR1 MNHNS and CDR2 SASEGT come from the germline V gene. The CDR3 has 16 amino acids. The CDR3 nucleotides read TGTGCCAGCAGTGAATTTCCCTACGCAGGGGGCTATGGCTACACCTTC. It codes for CASSEFPYAGGYGYTF.

This rearrangement joins TRBV19 to TRBJ2-5, with D perhaps TRBD1 (5 bases). The CDR3 is 13 amino acids. V was shortened by 3 bases and J by 5 bases, with 10 bases between the two germline ends. Looked up from germline, CDR1 is LNHDA and CDR2 is SQIVND (reference sequence). In DNA form, the CDR3 reads TGTGCCAGTAGTATGGGCAGGGCGGAGACCCAGTACTTC. Amino acids: CASSMGRAETQYF.

The chain couples TRBV5-1 to TRBJ2-3; 13 nucleotides agree with TRBD2. This CDR3 spans 17 amino acids. The trim removed 4 bases at V and 6 bases at J, leaving 11 bases unmatched. Germline CDR1 reads SGHRS; CDR2 reads YFSETQ. CDR3: CASSIRPGLAGSDTQYF. In DNA, the CDR3 is TGCGCCAGCAGCATCAGGCCGGGACTAGCGGGGTCCGATACGCAGTATTTT.

V and J are TRBV7-2 and TRBJ2-1, with TRBD2 matching 7 bases. This CDR3 is built from 16 residues. Trimming took 4 bases from V and 3 from J; bases not matched to a gene: 9. CDR1 and CDR2 from the germline V gene are SGHTA and FQGNSA. This CDR3 reads CASSSLGRRNYNEQFF. As DNA, the CDR3 is TGTGCCAGCAGCTCACTCGGGAGGCGGAACTACAATGAGCAGTTCTTC. Looking up the rest from reference TRBV7-2 and TRBJ2-1 gives the full variable domain: GAGVSQSPSNKVTEKGKDVELRCDPISGHTALYWYRQSLGQGLEFLIYFQGNSAPDKSGLPSDRFSAERTGGSVSTLTIQRTQQEDSAVYLCASSSLGRRNYNEQFFGPGTRLTVL.

This clone was seen once. The rearrangement links TRBV12-3 or TRBV12-4 to TRBJ1-2, with no clear D. Trimming took 0 bases from V and 8 from J, leaving 10 bases between them. The CDR3 is 13 residues long. The CDR3 spells CASSLAGYRGYTF. CDR3 bases: TGTGCCAGCAGTTTAGCCGGGTATCGGGGCTACACCTTC.

For this clone: The sample has other DNA sequences that encode this CDR3 too. The chain combines TRBV9 with TRBJ1-3, with no clear D. Germline V lookup: CDR1 SGDLS, CDR2 YYNGEE. CDR3 length: 14 amino acids. V was shortened by 2 bases and J by 0 bases, with 6 bases between the two germline ends. CDR3 sequence reads: CASSVGSSGNTIYF. For the CDR3, the DNA is TGTGCCAGCAGCGTTGGGAGCTCTGGAAACACCATATATTTT.

This chain uses TRBV28 with TRBJ2-4; 13 bases align to TRBD2. The CDR3 contains 16 residues. Unmatched junction bases numbered 8, after V lost 5 bases and J lost 7 bases. Germline V gives CDR1 MDHEN, CDR2 SYDVKM. CDR3 DNA: TGTGCCAGCAGTCCTCGACTAGCGGGGGGCGGGAACATTCAGTACTTC. Protein: CASSPRLAGGGNIQYF.

The J gene is TRBJ1-1, the V gene TRBV5-1, with 7 bases fitting TRBD1. The CDR3 is 15 residues long. Germline V gives CDR1 SGHRS, CDR2 YFSETQ. Unmatched junction bases numbered 13, after V lost 4 bases and J lost 7 bases. Written as DNA, the CDR3 is TGCGCCAGCAGCCAGGGGGTTTTGGCCCAAGGTGAAGCTTTCTTT. Amino acids: CASSQGVLAQGEAFF.

The chain combines TRBV25-1 with TRBJ1-5; 7 bases map to TRBD1. Per the germline V gene, CDR1 is MGHDK and CDR2 is SYGVNS. The CDR3 loop spans 12 amino acids. J was trimmed by 7 bases and V by 4 bases; bases with no gene match: 1. The CDR3 spells CASSGGGQPQHF. CDR3 sequence (DNA): TGTGCCAGCAGTGGAGGGGGCCAGCCCCAGCATTTT.

The genes are TRBV11-1 and TRBJ2-1; TRBD1 matches at 7 bases. The CDR3 has 13 residues. The V gene's germline CDR1 is SGHAT and CDR2 FQDESV (reference sequence). V was pared by 5 bases and J by 4 bases, with 2 bases of the junction left unmatched. The CDR3 DNA reads TGTGCCAGCAGCCCACAGGGGTACAATGAGCAGTTCTTC. Translating it yields CASSPQGYNEQFF. The whole variable domain, remainder taken from reference TRBV11-1 and TRBJ2-1, is EAEVAQSPRYKITEKSQAVAFWCDPISGHATLYWYRQILGQGPELLVQFQDESVVDDSQLPKDRFSAERLKGVDSTLKIQPAELGDSAMYLCASSPQGYNEQFFGPGTRLTVL.

The chain has TRBV11-2 and TRBJ2-1, with no clear D. V was clipped by 1 base and J by 5 bases, with 6 bases between them. The CDR3 is 13 residues long. Germline CDR1 SGHAT, CDR2 FQNNGV. CDR3 in amino acids: CASSLGLDNEQFF. For the CDR3, the DNA is TGTGCCAGCAGCTTAGGGCTCGACAATGAGCAGTTCTTC.

This sequence joins TRBV5-1 and TRBJ2-1; TRBD2 aligns across 8 bases. The V and J ends lost 0 bases and 6 bases, in that order; junction bases with no gene match: 5. CDR1 is SGHRS and CDR2 is YFSETQ in the germline V gene. This CDR3 has 15 amino acids. CDR3 in amino acids: CASSLAAAGGNEQFF. DNA for the CDR3: TGCGCCAGCAGCTTGGCCGCCGCGGGAGGCAATGAGCAGTTCTTC.

This chain uses TRBV10-3 with TRBJ2-3, with D unclear. V lost 4 bases, J lost 3 bases, and 11 bases lay in between. CDR3 length: 14 residues. Germline values: CDR1 ENHRY, CDR2 SYGVKD. CDR3 sequence reads: CAISAGDLTDTQYF. As DNA, the CDR3 is TGTGCCATCAGTGCTGGAGATTTAACAGATACGCAGTATTTT.